The source of this TCR beta chain is a study of T-cell memory formation after mild COVID-19. General study findings and limits: The study detected some responding clones in pre-infection memory, suggesting cross-reactive memory joined. For second-wave clones that peaked at day 37, SARS-CoV-2 specificity went unverified.

Germline assignment: CDR1 SGHNT and CDR2 YYREEE (reference sequence). The V and J ends lost 4 bases and 8 bases respectively, with 10 bases between them. This CDR3 is built from 13 residues. The TCR alpha and TCR beta cDNA libraries, bearing sample barcodes and UMIs, were generated by 5'RACE using constant-segment primers. TCRdb recomputed calls from the 5' RACE reads with MiXCR, one row per CDR3 protein. The sample contains hundreds of thousands of distinct CDR3 sequences, roughly 17% of which appear only once. This clonotype has just a few counts. What it recognizes is unknown. The V call is TRBV5-4, the J call TRBJ1-6; D remains ambiguous. Source material: PBMCs or a T cell subset sorted from them (not recorded which). The source of this sequence is a man younger than 30 who had mild COVID-19 (a few samples of this study predate the infection). Cell type and time point are not known. CDR3 nucleotide sequence: TGTGCCAGCAGCCCTGACCGGGATTCACCCCTCCACTTT. As protein: CASSPDRDSPLHF.